One and the same sample provided the 26 T cell receptor beta chains below, sequenced in a study of cytomegalovirus exposure and HLA in healthy donors. The primer mix had 60 Vbeta and 13 Jbeta primers. The protocol was immunoSEQ multiplex PCR, while the TCRdb copy is restricted to in-frame clones and leaves out a portion. Of about 140,000 clones listed, approximately 84% were seen once; the top ten hold 1.4% to 1.5%. The sequenced material came from PBMCs. The source is a man under 40 in good health and CMV-seropositive.

V gene TRBV28 combines with J gene TRBJ2-5; D is perhaps TRBD2 (6 bases). V was pared by 6 bases and J by 1 base, with 12 bases between. The germline V gene encodes CDR1 MDHEN and CDR2 SYDVKM. This CDR3 region has 14 residues. This CDR3 is CASSPRRGQETQYF. Written as DNA, the CDR3 is TGTGCCAGCAGCCCGAGGAGGGGCCAAGAGACCCAGTACTTC. Drawing the rest from reference TRBV28 and TRBJ2-5, the complete variable domain is DVKVTQSSRYLVKRTGEKVFLECVQDMDHENMFWYRQDPGLGLRLIYFSYDVKMKEKGDIPEGYSVSREKKERFSLILESASTNQTSMYLCASSPRRGQETQYFGPGTRLLVL.

V gene TRBV9 combines with J gene TRBJ2-7; perhaps TRBD2 as D (6 bases). CDR3 length equals 14 residues. The germline V gene has CDR1 SGDLS and CDR2 YYNGEE. The V end was cut by 3 bases, the J end by 1 base, with 11 bases between. The CDR3 spells CASSGGTHSYEQYF. As DNA, the CDR3 is TGTGCCAGCAGCGGGGGGACTCATTCCTACGAGCAGTACTTC.

The chain carries TRBV5-4 and TRBJ1-2, with D perhaps matching TRBD1 (5 bases). This CDR3 comprises 13 residues. V gave up 3 bases and J gave up 8 bases, with 14 bases separating them. Germline lookup yields CDR1 SGHNT and CDR2 YYREEE (reference sequence). CDR3 sequence reads: CASSWWASGGYTF. The CDR3 region has the DNA TGTGCCAGCAGCTGGTGGGCCTCAGGGGGCTACACCTTC.

The J gene is TRBJ2-5, the V gene TRBV29-1; D uncertain. Germline-derived CDR1 and CDR2 are SQVTM and ANQGSEA. CDR3 length: 13 residues. The CDR3 is CTAASGLAETQYF. CDR3 nucleotides: TGCACCGCCGCGTCGGGTCTGGCAGAGACCCAGTACTTC.

The chain employs TRBV19 and TRBJ1-1; D not certain. The germline V and J ends were trimmed by 5 bases and 5 bases, with 12 bases remaining between them. Per germline, CDR1 LNHDA and CDR2 SQIVND (reference sequence). The CDR3 consists of 13 residues. CDR3 in DNA: TGTGCCAGTAGTCCGGGGTGGGCAACTGAAGCTTTCTTT. This sequence encodes CASSPGWATEAFF.

The J gene is TRBJ2-3, the V gene TRBV5-1; 13 positions agree with TRBD2. CDR1 SGHRS and CDR2 YFSETQ come from the germline V gene. The CDR3 contains 18 residues. The V and J ends lost 4 bases and 3 bases, in that order; junction bases with no gene match: 11. The CDR3 region has the DNA TGCGCCAGCAGCAGTTCCACCGGGACTAGCGGGACGACAGATACGCAGTATTTT. This translates into CASSSSTGTSGTTDTQYF. The whole variable domain, remainder taken from reference TRBV5-1 and TRBJ2-3, is KAGVTQTPRYLIKTRGQQVTLSCSPISGHRSVSWYQQTPGQGLQFLFEYFSETQRNKGNFPGRFSGRQFSNSRSEMNVSTLELGDSALYLCASSSSTGTSGTTDTQYFGPGTRLTVL.

This chain uses TRBV11-3 with TRBJ2-7, with 9 bases identical to TRBD2. V shed 5 bases and J 4 bases; nucleotides not matched to a gene: 15. Germline V lookup: CDR1 SGHNT, CDR2 YENEEA. The CDR3 runs to 17 residues. CDR3 protein: CASSKGSGSLLGYEQYF. The CDR3 bases are TGTGCCAGCAGCAAGGGTAGCGGGAGTTTGTTAGGGTACGAGCAGTACTTC. Filled out from reference TRBV11-3 and TRBJ2-7, the complete variable domain reads EAGVVQSPRYKIIEKKQPVAFWCNPISGHNTLYWYLQNLGQGPELLIRYENEEAVDDSQLPKDRFSAERLKGVDSTLKIQPAELGDSAVYLCASSKGSGSLLGYEQYFGPGTRLTVT.

The chain employs TRBV2 and TRBJ2-1; 7 bases map to TRBD2. In germline, CDR1 is SNHLY, CDR2 FYNNEI. With V trimmed by 6 bases and J by 3 bases, 2 bases remained unmatched. The CDR3 runs 13 residues. CDR3 DNA: TGTGCCAGCAGGTCTAGCGGCTACAATGAGCAGTTCTTC. It translates to CASRSSGYNEQFF.

V gene TRBV28 combines with J gene TRBJ1-2, with a weak D call TRBD1 (5 bases). The ends were cut back, 3 bases at V and 10 bases at J, with 15 bases in the middle. Germline CDR1 is MDHEN and CDR2 is SYDVKM. The CDR3 loop spans 13 amino acids. CDR3 residues: CASSFGLAGNYTF. The CDR3 nucleotides read TGTGCCAGCAGTTTTGGATTAGCAGGGAACTACACCTTC.

The chain carries TRBV4-1 and TRBJ2-7; weak D call: TRBD1 (7 bases). Germline V gene lookup returns CDR1 MGHRA and CDR2 YSYEKL. V was clipped by 1 base and J by 0 bases, with 13 bases between them. The CDR3 extends over 16 amino acids. The CDR3 nucleotides are TGCGCCAGCAGCCAAGTCGGGCGGGACAGCTCCTACGAGCAGTACTTC. This encodes CASSQVGRDSSYEQYF.

The J gene is TRBJ2-7, the V gene TRBV29-1; 7 bases are shared with TRBD1. This CDR3 has 15 amino acids. With 0 bases clipped from V and 1 base from J, the junction kept 6 bases outside the gene matches. Germline CDR1 is SQVTM and CDR2 is ANQGSEA. CDR3 region: CSVEDDRASSYEQYF. The CDR3, as DNA: TGCAGCGTTGAAGATGACAGGGCTTCGTCCTACGAGCAGTACTTC.

The gene calls are TRBV27 and TRBJ2-7; a weak D match, TRBD1 (6 bases). V lost 6 bases and J lost 2, with 26 bases in between. This CDR3 has 18 amino acids. Germline V gene lookup returns CDR1 MNHEY and CDR2 SMNVEV (reference sequence). CDR3 sequence (DNA): TGTGCCAGCAGCCCCAACCGGGACACCCGCGCAACCCCCTACGAGCAGTACTTC. Its protein is CASSPNRDTRATPYEQYF.

This clone was counted a single time. The CDR3 carries no conserved terminal phenylalanine or tryptophan, so it likely arises from a read error. Because the CDR3's place on the DNA is in doubt, the DNA is left out and the CDR3 is given as listed by TCRdb. This rearrangement joins TRBV2 to TRBJ2-4; TRBD2 is the table's D call, not checked against the DNA. The CDR3 contains 12 residues when both ends are counted. Germline CDR1 reads SNHLY; CDR2 reads FYNNEI. The CDR3 loop is CASSWIGTSGHL.

The gene calls are TRBV14 and TRBJ2-2, with TRBD2 as a possible D gene (5 bases). V dropped 2 bases and J dropped 6 bases, with 10 bases sitting between them. The CDR3 covers 14 residues. Germline V gene data show CDR1 as SGHDN and CDR2 as FVKESK. CDR3 region: CASSQQLGAGELFF. Written as DNA, the CDR3 is TGTGCCAGCAGCCAACAACTGGGAGCCGGGGAGCTGTTTTTT.

The chain is built from TRBV1 and TRBJ2-2; the table's TRBD2 call for D was not verified on the DNA. TRBV1 has pseudogene status. CDR3 length: 16 residues. CDR3 sequence reads: CTSTTGLADYTGELFF. The DNA of the CDR3 is TGCACCAGCACAACGGGACTAGCGGATTACACCGGGGAGCTGTTTTTT.

V is TRBV9 and J is TRBJ2-3; TRBD2 agrees at 7 bases. With V trimmed by 4 bases and J by 2 bases, 13 bases remained unmatched. Germline assignment: CDR1 SGDLS and CDR2 YYNGEE. The CDR3 is 17 amino acids. CDR3 protein: CASSLRGSGVVTDTQYF. In DNA form, the CDR3 reads TGTGCCAGCAGCCTCCGGGGAAGCGGGGTAGTCACAGATACGCAGTATTTT.

The chain joins TRBV19 to TRBJ2-3; 8 positions match TRBD1. The germline V gene has CDR1 LNHDA and CDR2 SQIVND (reference sequence). This CDR3 contains 15 residues. V shed 5 bases and J 4 bases; nucleotides not matched to a gene: 8. CDR3 residues: CASSATGGWADTQYF. The CDR3 nucleotides read TGTGCCAGTAGTGCAACAGGGGGTTGGGCAGATACGCAGTATTTT.

In its sample, this clone was seen a few times. This chain uses TRBV10-3 with TRBJ2-7; D possibly corresponds to TRBD1 (6 bases). V gave up 0 bases and J gave up 3 bases, with 6 bases separating them. The germline V gene encodes CDR1 ENHRY and CDR2 SYGVKD. The CDR3 is made up of 13 amino acids. The CDR3 sequence is CAISESGGYEQYF. CDR3 coding DNA: TGTGCCATCAGTGAGTCAGGGGGCTACGAGCAGTACTTC.

This chain uses TRBV18 with TRBJ2-1; 9 bases align to TRBD1. V trimming: 4 bases; J trimming: 0 bases; junction bases outside the gene matches: 1. The germline V gene has CDR1 KGHSH and CDR2 LQKENI. The CDR3 is 15 amino acids. The CDR3 DNA sequence: TGTGCCAGCTCACTGGGACAGGGCTCCTACAATGAGCAGTTCTTC. Translated, it gives CASSLGQGSYNEQFF.

This clone was seen a few times. This rearrangement joins TRBV30 to TRBJ1-1, with unresolved D. Germline V gene sequence: CDR1 GTSNPN, CDR2 SVGIG (reference sequence). The CDR3 has 15 amino acids. Trimming took off 0 bases at V and 0 bases at J, with 11 bases between the two ends. The CDR3 sequence: CAWSVTAYMNTEAFF. CDR3 nucleotides: TGTGCCTGGAGTGTTACAGCTTACATGAACACTGAAGCTTTCTTT. Full variable domain (outside the CDR3, taken from reference TRBV30 and TRBJ1-1): SQTIHQWPATLVQPVGSPLSLECTVEGTSNPNLYWYRQAAGRGLQLLFYSVGIGQISSEVPQNLSASRPQDRQFILSSKKLLLSDSGFYLCAWSVTAYMNTEAFFGQGTRLTVV.

V and J are TRBV7-9 and TRBJ2-5; possible D gene TRBD1, 5 bases. V was pared by 5 bases and J by 2 bases, with 9 bases between. Germline V gene lookup returns CDR1 SEHNR and CDR2 FQNEAQ (reference sequence). The CDR3 is 13 amino acids. The CDR3 DNA follows: TGTGCCAGCAGCCCTGACAGTCAAGAGACCCAGTACTTC. Its protein is CASSPDSQETQYF.

This chain connects TRBV28 to TRBJ2-7; 12 positions agree with TRBD2. Germline-derived CDR1 and CDR2 are MDHEN and SYDVKM. V trimming: 8 bases; J trimming: 3 bases; junction bases outside the gene matches: 2. The CDR3 is made up of 13 amino acids. CDR3 sequence reads: CASLAGGVYEQYF. The CDR3 region has the DNA TGTGCCAGCCTAGCGGGGGGGGTCTACGAGCAGTACTTC.

V usage is TRBV2 and J usage is TRBJ1-1; 8 nucleotides align to TRBD1. Per germline, CDR1 SNHLY and CDR2 FYNNEI. Trimming removed 8 bases from V and 3 bases from J; junction bases left unmatched: 5. CDR3 length: 13 amino acids. CDR3 nucleotide sequence: TGTGCCAGCTTAAGGGACAGGCACACTGAAGCTTTCTTT. This gives the protein CASLRDRHTEAFF. Variable domain in full (rest from reference TRBV2 and TRBJ1-1): EPEVTQTPSHQVTQMGQEVILRCVPISNHLYFYWYRQILGQKVEFLVSFYNNEISEKSEIFDDQFSVERPDGSNFTLKIRSTKLEDSAMYFCASLRDRHTEAFFGQGTRLTVV.

The chain carries TRBV28 and TRBJ2-7; the match to TRBD1 covers 11 bases. The CDR3 covers 14 residues. The V gene's germline CDR1 is MDHEN and CDR2 SYDVKM. Trimming at V came to 7 bases and at J to 6 bases, leaving 8 bases not matched to a gene. The CDR3 reads CASTPGTGGGEQYF. For the CDR3, the DNA is TGTGCCAGCACTCCCGGGACAGGGGGTGGCGAGCAGTACTTC.

The chain joins TRBV2 to TRBJ2-1; D is unclear. Looked up from germline, CDR1 is SNHLY and CDR2 is FYNNEI. V was pared by 4 bases and J by 10 bases, with 17 bases between. The CDR3 loop spans 14 amino acids. CDR3 sequence: CASSGMTRFREQFF. DNA for the CDR3: TGTGCCAGCAGTGGCATGACAAGGTTCAGGGAGCAGTTCTTC.

This clone was counted between two and nine times. The chain uses TRBV6-4 and TRBJ1-2; D might be TRBD1 (5 bases). The germline CDR1 and CDR2 sequences are MRHNA and SNTAGT. The CDR3 consists of 14 residues. V lost 3 bases, J lost 6 bases, and 14 bases lay in between. CDR3 sequence reads: CASSESGQGDGYTF. The CDR3 nucleotides read TGTGCCAGCAGTGAGTCTGGGCAGGGCGATGGCTACACCTTC.